Listed here is a single T cell receptor beta chain. Authors of the study amplified TCR beta CDR3 regions from RNA transcripts. When the TCR CDR3 underwent first-round RT-PCR, the HTBI primer set was used. From the multiplex PCR reads, TCRdb called clonotypes with MiXCR, one entry per CDR3 protein. The sample holds approximately 700,000 distinct CDR3 sequences, less than 20% seen once. These data come from a study of T cells in Graves' hyperthyroidism and ophthalmopathy. Sequenced material: blood. The source is a man in his late teens or twenties with Graves' hyperthyroidism.

The CDR3 region has the DNA TGTGCCAGTAGTAATCTTCAGGGAAACGAGCAGTACTTC. Translated: CASSNLQGNEQYF. The chain joins TRBV19 to TRBJ2-7; D perhaps matches TRBD1 (5 bases). V lost 4 bases and J 5 bases, leaving 12 bases between the germline ends. Germline CDR1 reads LNHDA; CDR2 reads SQIVND (reference sequence). The CDR3 has 13 amino acids.